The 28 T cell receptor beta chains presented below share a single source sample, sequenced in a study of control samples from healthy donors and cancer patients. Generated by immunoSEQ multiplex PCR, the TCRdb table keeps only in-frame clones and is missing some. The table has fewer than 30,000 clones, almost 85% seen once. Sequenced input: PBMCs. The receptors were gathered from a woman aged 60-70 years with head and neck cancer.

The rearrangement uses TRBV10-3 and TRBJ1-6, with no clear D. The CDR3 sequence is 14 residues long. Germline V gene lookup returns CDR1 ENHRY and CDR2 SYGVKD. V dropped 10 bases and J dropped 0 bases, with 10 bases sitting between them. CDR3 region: CASSSSSYNSPLHF. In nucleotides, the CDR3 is TGTGCCAGTAGCTCCAGCTCCTATAATTCACCCCTCCACTTT.

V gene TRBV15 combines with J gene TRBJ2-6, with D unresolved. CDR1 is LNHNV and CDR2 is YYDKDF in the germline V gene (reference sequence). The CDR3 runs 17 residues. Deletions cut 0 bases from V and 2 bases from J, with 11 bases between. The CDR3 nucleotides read TGTGCCACCAGCAGAGACTCAGATATAACTGGGGCCAACGTCCTGACTTTC. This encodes CATSRDSDITGANVLTF. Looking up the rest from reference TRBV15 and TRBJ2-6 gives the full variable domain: DAMVIQNPRYQVTQFGKPVTLSCSQTLNHNVMYWYQQKSSQAPKLLFHYYDKDFNNEADTPDNFQSRRPNTSFCFLDIRSPGLGDTAMYLCATSRDSDITGANVLTFGAGSRLTVL.

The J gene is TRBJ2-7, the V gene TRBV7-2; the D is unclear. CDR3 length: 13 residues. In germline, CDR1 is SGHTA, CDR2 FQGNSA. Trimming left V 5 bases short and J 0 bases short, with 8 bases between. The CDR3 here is CASSPIPSYEQYF. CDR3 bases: TGTGCCAGCAGCCCAATCCCCTCCTACGAGCAGTACTTC.

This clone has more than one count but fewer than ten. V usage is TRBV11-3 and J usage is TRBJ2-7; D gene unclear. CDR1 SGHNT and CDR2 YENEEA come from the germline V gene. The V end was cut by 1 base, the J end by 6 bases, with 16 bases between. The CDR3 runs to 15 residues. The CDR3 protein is CASSLAFLHGSEQYF. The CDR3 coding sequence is TGTGCCAGCAGCTTAGCGTTCTTACATGGAAGCGAGCAGTACTTC.

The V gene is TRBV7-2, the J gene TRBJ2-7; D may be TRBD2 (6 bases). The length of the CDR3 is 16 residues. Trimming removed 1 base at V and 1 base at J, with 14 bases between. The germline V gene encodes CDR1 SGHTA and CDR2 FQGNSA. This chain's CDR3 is CASSLGMRLGSYEQYF. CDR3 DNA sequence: TGTGCCAGCAGCTTAGGGATGAGACTAGGTTCCTACGAGCAGTACTTC.

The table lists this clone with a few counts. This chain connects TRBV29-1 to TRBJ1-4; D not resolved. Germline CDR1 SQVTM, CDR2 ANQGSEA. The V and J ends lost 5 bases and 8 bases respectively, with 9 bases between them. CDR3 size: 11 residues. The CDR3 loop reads CSVRPGEKLFF. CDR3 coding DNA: TGCAGCGTTAGACCTGGGGAAAAACTGTTTTTT.

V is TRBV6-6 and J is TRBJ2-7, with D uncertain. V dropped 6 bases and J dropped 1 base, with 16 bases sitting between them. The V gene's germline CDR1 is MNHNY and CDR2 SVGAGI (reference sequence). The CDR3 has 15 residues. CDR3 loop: CASRPSVGGSYEQYF. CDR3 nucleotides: TGTGCCAGCAGGCCCTCGGTGGGCGGATCCTACGAGCAGTACTTC.

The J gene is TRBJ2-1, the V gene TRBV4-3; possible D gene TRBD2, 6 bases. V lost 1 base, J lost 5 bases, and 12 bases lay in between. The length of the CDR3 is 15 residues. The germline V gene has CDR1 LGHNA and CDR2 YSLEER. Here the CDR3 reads CASSQGMEGNNEQFF. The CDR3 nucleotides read TGCGCCAGCAGCCAAGGGATGGAGGGAAACAATGAGCAGTTCTTC.

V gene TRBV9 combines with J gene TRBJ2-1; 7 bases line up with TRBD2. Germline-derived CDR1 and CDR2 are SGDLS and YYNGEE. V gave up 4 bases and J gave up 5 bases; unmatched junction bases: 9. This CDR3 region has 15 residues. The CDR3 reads CASSQLGRGDNEQFF. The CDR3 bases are TGTGCCAGCAGCCAGTTAGGGAGGGGTGACAATGAGCAGTTCTTC.

CDR3 sequence reads: CASSRGTGSGYTF. The CDR3 nucleotides are TGTGCCAGCAGCCGGGGGACAGGGAGTGGCTACACCTTC. The chain has TRBV7-2 and TRBJ1-2; 9 positions match TRBD1. CDR3 length: 13 residues. Germline V CDR1 and CDR2: SGHTA, FQGNSA. Unmatched junction bases numbered 5, after V lost 5 bases and J lost 7 bases. The full variable domain, rest sourced from reference TRBV7-2 and TRBJ1-2, is GAGVSQSPSNKVTEKGKDVELRCDPISGHTALYWYRQSLGQGLEFLIYFQGNSAPDKSGLPSDRFSAERTGGSVSTLTIQRTQQEDSAVYLCASSRGTGSGYTFGSGTRLTVV.

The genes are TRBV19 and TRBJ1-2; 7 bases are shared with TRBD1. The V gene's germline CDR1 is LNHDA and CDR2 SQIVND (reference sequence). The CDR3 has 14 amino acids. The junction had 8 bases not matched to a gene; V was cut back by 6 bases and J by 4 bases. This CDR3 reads CASRPTGQSYGYTF. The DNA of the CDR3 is TGTGCCAGTAGGCCTACGGGACAGAGCTATGGCTACACCTTC. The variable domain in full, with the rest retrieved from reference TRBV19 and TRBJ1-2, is DGGITQSPKYLFRKEGQNVTLSCEQNLNHDAMYWYRQDPGQGLRLIYYSQIVNDFQKGDIAEGYSVSREKKESFPLTVTSAQKNPTAFYLCASRPTGQSYGYTFGSGTRLTVV.

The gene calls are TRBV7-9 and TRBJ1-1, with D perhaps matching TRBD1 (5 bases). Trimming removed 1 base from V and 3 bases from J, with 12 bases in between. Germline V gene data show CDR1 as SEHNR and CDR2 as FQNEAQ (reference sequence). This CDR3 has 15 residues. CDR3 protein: CASSLGGGTDTEAFF. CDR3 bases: TGTGCCAGCAGCTTAGGTGGGGGAACGGACACTGAAGCTTTCTTT.

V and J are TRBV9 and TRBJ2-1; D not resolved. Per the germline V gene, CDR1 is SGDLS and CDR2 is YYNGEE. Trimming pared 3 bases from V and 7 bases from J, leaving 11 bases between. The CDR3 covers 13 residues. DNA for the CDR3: TGTGCCAGCAGCGGGCATGTAGGTAATGAGCAGTTCTTC. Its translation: CASSGHVGNEQFF.

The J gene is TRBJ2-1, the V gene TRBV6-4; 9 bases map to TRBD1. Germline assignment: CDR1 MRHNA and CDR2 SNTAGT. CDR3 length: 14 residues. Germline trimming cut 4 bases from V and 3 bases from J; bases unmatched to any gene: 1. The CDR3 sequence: CASSGQGDYNEQFF. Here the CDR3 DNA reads TGTGCCAGCAGTGGACAGGGGGACTACAATGAGCAGTTCTTC.

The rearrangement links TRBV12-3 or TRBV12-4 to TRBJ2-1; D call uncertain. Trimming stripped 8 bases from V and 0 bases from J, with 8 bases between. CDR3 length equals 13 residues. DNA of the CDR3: TGTGCCAGCTACACAAGCTCCTACAATGAGCAGTTCTTC. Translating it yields CASYTSSYNEQFF.

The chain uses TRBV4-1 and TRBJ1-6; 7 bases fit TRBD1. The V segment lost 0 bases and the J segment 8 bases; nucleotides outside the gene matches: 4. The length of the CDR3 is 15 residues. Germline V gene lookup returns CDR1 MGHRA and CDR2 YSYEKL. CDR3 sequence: CASSQDRDRDSPLHF. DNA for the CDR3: TGCGCCAGCAGCCAAGATCGAGACAGGGATTCACCCCTCCACTTT.

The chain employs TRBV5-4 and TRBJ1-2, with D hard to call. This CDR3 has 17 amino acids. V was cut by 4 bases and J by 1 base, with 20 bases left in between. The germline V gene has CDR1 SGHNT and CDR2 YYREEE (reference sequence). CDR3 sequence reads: CASSPQFGPGLNYGYTF. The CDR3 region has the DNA TGTGCCAGCAGCCCTCAATTTGGGCCCGGTCTTAACTATGGCTACACCTTC.

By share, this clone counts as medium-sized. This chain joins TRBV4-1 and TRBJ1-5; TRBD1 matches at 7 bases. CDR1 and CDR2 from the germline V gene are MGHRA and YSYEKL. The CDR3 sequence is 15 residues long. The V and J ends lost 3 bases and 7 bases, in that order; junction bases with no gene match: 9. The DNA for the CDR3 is TGCGCCAGCAGCCAGACGAGACAGGGTCAACAGCCCCAGCATTTT. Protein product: CASSQTRQGQQPQHF.

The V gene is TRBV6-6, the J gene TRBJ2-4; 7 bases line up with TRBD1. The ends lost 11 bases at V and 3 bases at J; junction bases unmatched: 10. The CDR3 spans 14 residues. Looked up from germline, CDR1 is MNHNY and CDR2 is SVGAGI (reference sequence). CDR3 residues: CAGAWDSHKNIQYF. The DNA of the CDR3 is TGTGCCGGGGCCTGGGACAGCCACAAAAACATTCAGTACTTC.

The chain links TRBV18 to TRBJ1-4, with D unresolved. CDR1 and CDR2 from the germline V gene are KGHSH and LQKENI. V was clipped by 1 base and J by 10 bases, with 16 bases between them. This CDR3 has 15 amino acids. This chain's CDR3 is CASSPRALEGGKLFF. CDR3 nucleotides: TGTGCCAGCTCACCACGGGCCCTAGAAGGTGGAAAACTGTTTTTT.

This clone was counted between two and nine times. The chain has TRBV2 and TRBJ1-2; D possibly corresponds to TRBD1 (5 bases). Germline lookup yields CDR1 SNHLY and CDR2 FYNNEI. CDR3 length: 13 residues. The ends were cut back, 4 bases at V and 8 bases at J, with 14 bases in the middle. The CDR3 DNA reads TGTGCCAGCAGTGTCCTCAGGGAGGGCGGCTACACCTTC. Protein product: CASSVLREGGYTF.

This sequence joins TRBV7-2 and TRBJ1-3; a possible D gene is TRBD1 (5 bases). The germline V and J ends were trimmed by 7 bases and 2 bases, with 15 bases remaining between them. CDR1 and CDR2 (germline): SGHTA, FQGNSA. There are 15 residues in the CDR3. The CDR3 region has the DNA TGTGCCAGCACCCCTTGGGGGAGGACTGGAAACACCATATATTTT. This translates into CASTPWGRTGNTIYF.

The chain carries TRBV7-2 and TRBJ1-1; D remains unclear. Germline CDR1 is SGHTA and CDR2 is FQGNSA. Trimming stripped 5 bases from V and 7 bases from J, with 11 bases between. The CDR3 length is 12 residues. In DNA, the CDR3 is TGTGCCAGCAGCCTACCCCACCTTGAAGCTTTCTTT. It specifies CASSLPHLEAFF.

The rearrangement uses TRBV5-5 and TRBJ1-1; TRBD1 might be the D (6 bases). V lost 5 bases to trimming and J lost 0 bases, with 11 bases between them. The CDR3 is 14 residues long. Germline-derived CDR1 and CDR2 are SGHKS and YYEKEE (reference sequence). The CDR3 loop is CASRRDTLNTEAFF. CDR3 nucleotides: TGTGCCAGCAGGAGGGACACCCTGAACACTGAAGCTTTCTTT.

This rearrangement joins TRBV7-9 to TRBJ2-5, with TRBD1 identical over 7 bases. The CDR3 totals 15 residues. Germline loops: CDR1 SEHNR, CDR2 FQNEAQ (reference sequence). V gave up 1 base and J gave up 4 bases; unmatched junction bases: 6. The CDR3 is CASSLDGRGRETQYF. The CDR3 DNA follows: TGTGCCAGCAGCTTAGACGGCAGGGGGAGAGAGACCCAGTACTTC. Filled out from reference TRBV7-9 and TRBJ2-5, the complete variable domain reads DTGVSQNPRHKITKRGQNVTFRCDPISEHNRLYWYRQTLGQGPEFLTYFQNEAQLEKSRLLSDRFSAERPKGSFSTLEIQRTEQGDSAMYLCASSLDGRGRETQYFGPGTRLLVL.

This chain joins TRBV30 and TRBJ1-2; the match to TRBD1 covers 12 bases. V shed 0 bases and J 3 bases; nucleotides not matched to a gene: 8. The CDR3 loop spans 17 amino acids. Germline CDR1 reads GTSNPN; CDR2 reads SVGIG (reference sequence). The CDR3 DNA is TGTGCCTGGAGTGTACGGGACAGGGGGCGCGGGGACTATGGCTACACCTTC. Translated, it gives CAWSVRDRGRGDYGYTF.

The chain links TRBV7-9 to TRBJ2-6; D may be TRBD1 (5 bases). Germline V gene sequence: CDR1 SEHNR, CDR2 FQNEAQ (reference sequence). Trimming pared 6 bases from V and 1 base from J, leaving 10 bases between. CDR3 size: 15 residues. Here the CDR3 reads CASSLKGSGANVLTF. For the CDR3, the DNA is TGTGCCAGCAGTCTTAAGGGGTCTGGGGCCAACGTCCTGACTTTC.

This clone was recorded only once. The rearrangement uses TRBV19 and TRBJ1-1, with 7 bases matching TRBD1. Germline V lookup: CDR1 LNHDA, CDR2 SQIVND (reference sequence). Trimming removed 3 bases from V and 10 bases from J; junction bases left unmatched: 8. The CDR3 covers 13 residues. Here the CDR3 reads CASSIPPGQRAFF. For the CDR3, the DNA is TGTGCCAGTAGTATCCCCCCGGGACAGAGAGCTTTCTTT. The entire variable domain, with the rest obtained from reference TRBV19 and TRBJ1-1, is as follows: DGGITQSPKYLFRKEGQNVTLSCEQNLNHDAMYWYRQDPGQGLRLIYYSQIVNDFQKGDIAEGYSVSREKKESFPLTVTSAQKNPTAFYLCASSIPPGQRAFFGQGTRLTVV.